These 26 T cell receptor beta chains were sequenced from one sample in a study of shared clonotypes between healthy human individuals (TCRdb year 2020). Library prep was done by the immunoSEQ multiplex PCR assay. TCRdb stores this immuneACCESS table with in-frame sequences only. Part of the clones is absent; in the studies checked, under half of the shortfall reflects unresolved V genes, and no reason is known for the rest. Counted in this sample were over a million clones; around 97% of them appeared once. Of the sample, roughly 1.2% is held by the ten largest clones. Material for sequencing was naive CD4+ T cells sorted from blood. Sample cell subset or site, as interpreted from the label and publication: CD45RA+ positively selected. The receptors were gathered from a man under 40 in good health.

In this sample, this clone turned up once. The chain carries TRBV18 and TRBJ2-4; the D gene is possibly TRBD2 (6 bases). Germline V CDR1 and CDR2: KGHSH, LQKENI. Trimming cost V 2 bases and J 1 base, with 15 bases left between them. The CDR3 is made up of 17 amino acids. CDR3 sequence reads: CASSPRGPGEAKNIQYF. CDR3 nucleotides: TGTGCCAGCTCACCAAGAGGGCCGGGGGAGGCCAAAAACATTCAGTACTTC.

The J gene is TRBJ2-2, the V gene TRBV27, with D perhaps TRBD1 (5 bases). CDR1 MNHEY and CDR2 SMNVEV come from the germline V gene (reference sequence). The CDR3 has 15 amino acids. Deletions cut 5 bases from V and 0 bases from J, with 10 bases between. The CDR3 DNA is TGTGCCAGCAGTACCGACAGACCGAACACCGGGGAGCTGTTTTTT. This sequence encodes CASSTDRPNTGELFF.

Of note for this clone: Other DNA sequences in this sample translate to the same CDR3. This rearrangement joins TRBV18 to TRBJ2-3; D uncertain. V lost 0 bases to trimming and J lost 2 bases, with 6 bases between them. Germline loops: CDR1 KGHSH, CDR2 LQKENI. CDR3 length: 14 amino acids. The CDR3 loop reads CASSPPSTTDTQYF. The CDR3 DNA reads TGTGCCAGCTCACCACCGAGCACCACAGATACGCAGTATTTT.

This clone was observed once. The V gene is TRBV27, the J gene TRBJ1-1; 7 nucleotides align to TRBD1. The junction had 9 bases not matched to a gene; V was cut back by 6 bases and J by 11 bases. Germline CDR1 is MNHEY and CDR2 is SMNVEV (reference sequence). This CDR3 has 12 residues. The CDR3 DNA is TGTGCCAGCAGCCGACAGGGACGATATGCTTTCTTT. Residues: CASSRQGRYAFF.

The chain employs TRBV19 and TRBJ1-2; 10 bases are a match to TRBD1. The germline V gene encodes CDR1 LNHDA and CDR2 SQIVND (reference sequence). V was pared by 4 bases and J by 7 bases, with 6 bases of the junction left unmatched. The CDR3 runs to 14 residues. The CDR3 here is CASSRDRGRSGYTF. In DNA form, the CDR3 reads TGTGCCAGTAGTAGAGACAGGGGGCGAAGTGGCTACACCTTC.

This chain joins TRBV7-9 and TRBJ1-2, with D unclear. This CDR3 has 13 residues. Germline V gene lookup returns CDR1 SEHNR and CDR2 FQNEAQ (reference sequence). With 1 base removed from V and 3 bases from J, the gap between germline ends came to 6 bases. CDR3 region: CASSLGADYGYTF. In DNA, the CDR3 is TGTGCCAGCAGCTTAGGGGCTGACTATGGCTACACCTTC.

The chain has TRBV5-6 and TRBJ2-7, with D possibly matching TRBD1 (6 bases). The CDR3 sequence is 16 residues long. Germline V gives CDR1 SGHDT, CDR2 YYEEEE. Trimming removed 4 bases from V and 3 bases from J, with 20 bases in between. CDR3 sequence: CASSGTDRHRDYEQYF. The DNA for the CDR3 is TGTGCCAGCAGCGGCACTGACCGGCACAGGGACTACGAGCAGTACTTC. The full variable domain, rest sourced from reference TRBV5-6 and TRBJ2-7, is DAGVTQSPTHLIKTRGQQVTLRCSPKSGHDTVSWYQQALGQGPQFIFQYYEEEERQRGNFPDRFSGHQFPNYSSELNVNALLLGDSALYLCASSGTDRHRDYEQYFGPGTRLTVT.

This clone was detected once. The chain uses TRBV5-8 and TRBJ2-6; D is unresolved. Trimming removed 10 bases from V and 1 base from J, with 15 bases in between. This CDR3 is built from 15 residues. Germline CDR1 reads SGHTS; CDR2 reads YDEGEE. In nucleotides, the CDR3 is TGTGCCGCCGGAAAAGGGATATCTGGGGCCAACGTCCTGACTTTC. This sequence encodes CAAGKGISGANVLTF.

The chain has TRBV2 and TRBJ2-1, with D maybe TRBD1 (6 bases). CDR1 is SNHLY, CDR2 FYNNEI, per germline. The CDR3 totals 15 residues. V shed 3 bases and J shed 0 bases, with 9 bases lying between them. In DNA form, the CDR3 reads TGTGCCAGCAGTGAGGCAGGGGCCTCCTACAATGAGCAGTTCTTC. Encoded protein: CASSEAGASYNEQFF.

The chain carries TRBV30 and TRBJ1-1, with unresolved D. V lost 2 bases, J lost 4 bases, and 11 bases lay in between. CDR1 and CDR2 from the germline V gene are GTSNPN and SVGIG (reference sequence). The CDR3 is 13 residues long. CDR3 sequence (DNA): TGTGCCTGGAGTTACTACAGCGGCACTGAAGCTTTCTTT. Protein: CAWSYYSGTEAFF.

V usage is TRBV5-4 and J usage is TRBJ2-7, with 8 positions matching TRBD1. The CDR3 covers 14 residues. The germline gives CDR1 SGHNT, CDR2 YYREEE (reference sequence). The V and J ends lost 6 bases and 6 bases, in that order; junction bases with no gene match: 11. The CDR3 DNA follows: TGTGCCAGCACCCCTGGACAGGGAGGTTCCGAGCAGTACTTC. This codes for CASTPGQGGSEQYF. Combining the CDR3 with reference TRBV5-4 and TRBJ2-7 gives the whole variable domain ETGVTQSPTHLIKTRGQQVTLRCSSQSGHNTVSWYQQALGQGPQFIFQYYREEENGRGNFPPRFSGLQFPNYSSELNVNALELDDSALYLCASTPGQGGSEQYFGPGTRLTVT.

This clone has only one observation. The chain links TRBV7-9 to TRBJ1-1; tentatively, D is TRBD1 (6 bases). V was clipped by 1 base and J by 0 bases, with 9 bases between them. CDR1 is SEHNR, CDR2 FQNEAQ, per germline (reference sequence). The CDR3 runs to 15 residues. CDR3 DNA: TGTGCCAGCAGCTTAGGCAGGGGTATGAACACTGAAGCTTTCTTT. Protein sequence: CASSLGRGMNTEAFF. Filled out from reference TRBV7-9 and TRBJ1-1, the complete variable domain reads DTGVSQNPRHKITKRGQNVTFRCDPISEHNRLYWYRQTLGQGPEFLTYFQNEAQLEKSRLLSDRFSAERPKGSFSTLEIQRTEQGDSAMYLCASSLGRGMNTEAFFGQGTRLTVV.

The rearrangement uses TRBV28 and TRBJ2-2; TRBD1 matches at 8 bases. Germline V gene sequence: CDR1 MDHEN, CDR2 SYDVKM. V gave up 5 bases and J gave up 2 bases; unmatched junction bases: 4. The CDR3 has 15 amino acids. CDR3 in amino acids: CASSRTGFNTGELFF. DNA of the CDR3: TGTGCCAGCAGTCGGACAGGGTTCAACACCGGGGAGCTGTTTTTT.

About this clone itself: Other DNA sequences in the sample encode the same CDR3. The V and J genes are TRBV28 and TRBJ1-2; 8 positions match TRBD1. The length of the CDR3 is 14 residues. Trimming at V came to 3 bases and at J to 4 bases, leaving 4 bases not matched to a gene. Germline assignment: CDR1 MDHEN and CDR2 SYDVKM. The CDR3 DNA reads TGTGCCAGCAGTTTCGCGGACAGGGTCTATGGCTACACCTTC. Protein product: CASSFADRVYGYTF.

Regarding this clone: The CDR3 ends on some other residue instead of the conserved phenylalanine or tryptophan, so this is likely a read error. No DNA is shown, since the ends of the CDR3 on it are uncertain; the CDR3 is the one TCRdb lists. The CDR3 here is CAKLQKRQGR. The chain links TRBV7-4 to TRBJ2-3; the D call TRBD1 from the table was never checked on the DNA. The germline CDR1 and CDR2 sequences are SGHVT and SQSDAQ. The CDR3 is 10 residues long, counting both termini.

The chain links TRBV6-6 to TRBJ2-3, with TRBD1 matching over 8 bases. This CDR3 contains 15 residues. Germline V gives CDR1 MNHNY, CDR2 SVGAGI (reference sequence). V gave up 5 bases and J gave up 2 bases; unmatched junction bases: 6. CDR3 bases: TGTGCCAGCAGTAATCCGGGACAGGACACAGATACGCAGTATTTT. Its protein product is CASSNPGQDTDTQYF.

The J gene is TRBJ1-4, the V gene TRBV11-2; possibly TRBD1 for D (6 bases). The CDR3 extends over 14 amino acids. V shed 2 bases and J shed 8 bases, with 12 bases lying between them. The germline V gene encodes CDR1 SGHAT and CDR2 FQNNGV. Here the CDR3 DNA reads TGTGCCAGCAGCTTATCACCTGACAGGGAAAAACTGTTTTTT. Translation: CASSLSPDREKLFF.

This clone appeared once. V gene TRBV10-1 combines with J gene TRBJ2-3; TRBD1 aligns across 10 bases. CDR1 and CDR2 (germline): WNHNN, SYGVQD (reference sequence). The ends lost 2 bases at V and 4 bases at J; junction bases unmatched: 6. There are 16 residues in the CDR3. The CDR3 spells CASSETGTGVPDTQYF. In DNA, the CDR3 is TGCGCCAGCAGTGAGACCGGGACAGGGGTCCCAGATACGCAGTATTTT.

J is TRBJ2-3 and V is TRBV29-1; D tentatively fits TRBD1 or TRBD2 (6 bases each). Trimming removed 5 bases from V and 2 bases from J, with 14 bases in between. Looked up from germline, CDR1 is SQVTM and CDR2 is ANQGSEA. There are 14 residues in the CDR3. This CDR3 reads CSVLGGTFTDTQYF. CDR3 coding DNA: TGCAGCGTTTTAGGAGGGACATTCACAGATACGCAGTATTTT.

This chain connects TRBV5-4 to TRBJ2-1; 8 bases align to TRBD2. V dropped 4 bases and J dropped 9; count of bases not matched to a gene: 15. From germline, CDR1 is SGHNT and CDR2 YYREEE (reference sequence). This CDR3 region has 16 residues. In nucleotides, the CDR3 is TGTGCCAGCAGCACCGAAGCGGGAGTACGGTTTAGTGAGCAGTTCTTC. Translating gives CASSTEAGVRFSEQFF.

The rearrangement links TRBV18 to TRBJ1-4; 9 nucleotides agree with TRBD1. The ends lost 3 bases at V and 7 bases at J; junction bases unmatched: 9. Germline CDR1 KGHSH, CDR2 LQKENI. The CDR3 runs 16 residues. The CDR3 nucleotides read TGTGCCAGCTCACCCCGAATGGGACAGGGAAGTGAAAAACTGTTTTTT. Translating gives CASSPRMGQGSEKLFF.

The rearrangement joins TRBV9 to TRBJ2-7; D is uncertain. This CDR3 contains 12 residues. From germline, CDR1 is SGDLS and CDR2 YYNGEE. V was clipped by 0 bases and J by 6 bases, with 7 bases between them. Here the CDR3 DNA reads TGTGCCAGCAGCGTAGAGATGGGCGAGCAGTACTTC. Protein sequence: CASSVEMGEQYF.

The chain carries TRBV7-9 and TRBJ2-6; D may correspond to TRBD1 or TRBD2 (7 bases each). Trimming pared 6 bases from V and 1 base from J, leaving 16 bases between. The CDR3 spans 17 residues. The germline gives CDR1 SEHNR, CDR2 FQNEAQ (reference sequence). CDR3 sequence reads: CASSQRDSLSGANVLTF. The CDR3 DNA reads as TGTGCCAGCAGTCAGCGGGACAGCCTTTCTGGGGCCAACGTCCTGACTTTC.

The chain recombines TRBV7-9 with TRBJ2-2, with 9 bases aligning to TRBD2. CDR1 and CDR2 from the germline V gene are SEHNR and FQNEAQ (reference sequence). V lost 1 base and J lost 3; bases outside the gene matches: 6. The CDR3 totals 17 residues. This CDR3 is CASSLVSGSGDTGELFF. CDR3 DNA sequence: TGTGCCAGCAGCTTAGTTAGCGGGAGCGGGGACACCGGGGAGCTGTTTTTT.

CDR3 sequence (DNA): TGCGCCAGCAGTGGATCAGGGACCTATGGCTACACCTTC. Translation gives CASSGSGTYGYTF. The rearrangement uses TRBV10-2 and TRBJ1-2; D is perhaps TRBD1 (5 bases). Trimming took off 4 bases at V and 4 bases at J, with 10 bases between the two ends. Germline CDR1 reads WSHSY; CDR2 reads SAAADI. This CDR3 has 13 amino acids.

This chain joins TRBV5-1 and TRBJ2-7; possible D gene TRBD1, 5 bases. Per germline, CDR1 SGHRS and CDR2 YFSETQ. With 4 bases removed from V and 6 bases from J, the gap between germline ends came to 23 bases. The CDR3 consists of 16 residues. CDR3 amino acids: CASSPSYGRGSPEQYF. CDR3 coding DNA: TGCGCCAGCAGCCCGTCCTATGGTAGGGGATCCCCCGAGCAGTACTTC.